These T cell receptor beta chains were read from a single sample in a study of blood T cell repertoires in COVID-19. Clones were sequenced by immunoSEQ multiplex PCR, and TCRdb holds only the in-frame ones, with some missing. The data contain about 88,000 clones, about 82% of them singletons. Material: peripheral blood. Receptor source: a human donor in a cohort sampled during active COVID-19. Each CDR3 is given with its conserved first and last residue. A D gene is named only where the DNA matches it firmly. The size of a clone is reported for some rows only, either as once, few or many, or as a class for expanded clones.

DNA	CDR3	V	J	size	D
TGTGCCAGCAGCTTTCCAGGGTATAACTATGGCTACACCTTC	CASSFPGYNYGYTF	TRBV7-9	TRBJ1-2	NA	NA
TGTGCCAGCAGCCCGAACACGGGAGTCCAAGAGACCCAGTACTTC	CASSPNTGVQETQYF	TRBV11-2	TRBJ2-5	NA	NA
TGTGCCAGCAGTGGACAAATCAATCAGCCCCAGCATTTT	CASSGQINQPQHF	TRBV2	TRBJ1-5	few	NA
TGTGCCAGCAGCCGTGGACAGGGTCTTTCCTACGAGCAGTACTTC	CASSRGQGLSYEQYF	TRBV27	TRBJ2-7	NA	TRBD1
TGCGCCAGCAGCCAAGAATTAACAGGGGGTAATGAGCAGTTCTTC	CASSQELTGGNEQFF	TRBV4-3	TRBJ2-1	NA	TRBD1
TGTGCCTGGAGTGTACCGGGGGGGGTTAATGAAAAACTGTTTTTT	CAWSVPGGVNEKLFF	TRBV30	TRBJ1-4	NA	NA
TGTGCCAGCAGCTTAACAGCGGAACCCTACAATGAGCAGTTCTTC	CASSLTAEPYNEQFF	TRBV7-3	TRBJ2-1	NA	NA
TGTGCCAGCAGTTCCATCCGGACAGGGCAAGGCTACACCTTC	CASSSIRTGQGYTF	TRBV28	TRBJ1-2	few	TRBD1
TGTGCCAGCAGCTTGGTCAGGGGGTCCGGGAACACCATATATTTT	CASSLVRGSGNTIYF	TRBV11-2	TRBJ1-3	NA	TRBD1
TGTGCCAGCAGCTTGGGCAGGGGTGGCGAGCAGTACTTC	CASSLGRGGEQYF	TRBV5-6	TRBJ2-7	few	NA
TGTGCCAGTAGTATTGGTTGGAGACAGGGAGCTTTCTTT	CASSIGWRQGAFF	TRBV19	TRBJ1-1	NA	TRBD1
TGTGCCAGCAGTGAACGCGAGCGGATGGTCAATGAGCAGTTCTTC	CASSERERMVNEQFF	TRBV2	TRBJ2-1	NA	NA
TGTGCCAGCAGCCAAGATGGCGGGATAGCTGGAGAGACCCAGTACTTC	CASSQDGGIAGETQYF	TRBV4-2	TRBJ2-5	NA	NA
TGTGCCAGCAGCGTTGGGGGGGGCTCCTACGAGCAGTACTTC	CASSVGGGSYEQYF	TRBV7-2	TRBJ2-7	NA	TRBD2
TGTGCCAGTAGTATAGAACGGGGGATCAATCAGCCCCAGCATTTT	CASSIERGINQPQHF	TRBV19	TRBJ1-5	NA	NA
TGTGCCAGCAGCCCGGGTCTTCAAGAGACCCAGTACTTC	CASSPGLQETQYF	TRBV5-6	TRBJ2-5	NA	NA
TGTGCCAGCAGCACTTCCCCGCGGGGTAGCAATCAGCCCCAGCATTTT	CASSTSPRGSNQPQHF	TRBV7-6	TRBJ1-5	NA	NA
TGTGCCAGCAGCCGCTATACAGGGCCTTCTAACTATGGCTACACCTTC	CASSRYTGPSNYGYTF	TRBV28	TRBJ1-2	NA	NA
TGTGCCAGTAGTTGGGCTCAGGGTGGCAATCAGCCCCAGCATTTT	CASSWAQGGNQPQHF	TRBV19	TRBJ1-5	NA	NA
TGCGCCAGCAAACTTTTACAGGGGAATGAGCAGTTCTTC	CASKLLQGNEQFF	TRBV5-1	TRBJ2-1	NA	TRBD1
TGTGCCAGCAGTTTACAGGATCCTAGCACAGATACGCAGTATTTT	CASSLQDPSTDTQYF	TRBV27	TRBJ2-3	NA	NA
TGTGCCAGCAGTTACTCGACTAGCGGGGGAGATACGCAGTATTTT	CASSYSTSGGDTQYF	TRBV6-2/TRBV6-3	TRBJ2-3	NA	TRBD2
TGTGCCTGGAGTGTATCGGGGAATCAGCCCCAGCATTTT	CAWSVSGNQPQHF	TRBV30	TRBJ1-5	NA	NA
TGTGCCAGTAGCCTAGCGGGAAACTACGAGCAGTACTTC	CASSLAGNYEQYF	TRBV19	TRBJ2-7	NA	TRBD2
TGTGCCGGGACAGACCAATGGACCGGGGAGCTGTTTTTT	CAGTDQWTGELFF	TRBV7-9	TRBJ2-2	NA	TRBD1
TGTGCCAGCAGTGAAGGTGTCGGGGGGGCCTTAAACATTCAGTACTTC	CASSEGVGGALNIQYF	TRBV6-1	TRBJ2-4	NA	TRBD2
TGTGCCAGCAGCGGGGGGAGGACAGGGCGTATCGAGCAGTACTTC	CASSGGRTGRIEQYF	TRBV5-6	TRBJ2-7	NA	TRBD1
TGTGCCAGCAGTCGACTAGCGGGAGGCCCTAGCTCCTACAATGAGCAGTTCTTC	CASSRLAGGPSSYNEQFF	TRBV7-6	TRBJ2-1	NA	TRBD2
TGTGCCAGCAGCTCATACACTGAAGCTTTCTTT	CASSSYTEAFF	TRBV5-4	TRBJ1-1	few	NA
TGCGCCAGCAGCTTGGGCCCAGGGCCTGGAAACACCATATATTTT	CASSLGPGPGNTIYF	TRBV5-1	TRBJ1-3	few	NA
TGTGCCAGCAGTTGGGCAGGCAATGGCTACACCTTC	CASSWAGNGYTF	TRBV28	TRBJ1-2	NA	NA
TGCGCCAGCAGCCAAAGTCTAGCGGGGGGCTCCTACAATGAGCAGTTCTTC	CASSQSLAGGSYNEQFF	TRBV4-3	TRBJ2-1	NA	TRBD2
TGTGCCAGCAGCAAAGGGGACAGGGTGCAGCCCCAGCATTTT	CASSKGDRVQPQHF	TRBV21-1	TRBJ1-5	few	NA
TGTGCCAGCAGCTTGACTGGACAGGGACTAGCGGGAGTGTACGAGCAGTACTTC	CASSLTGQGLAGVYEQYF	TRBV11-2	TRBJ2-7	NA	TRBD2
TGTGCCAGTAGTATAACAGGGAACACCGGGGAGCTGTTTTTT	CASSITGNTGELFF	TRBV19	TRBJ2-2	NA	NA
TGTGCCAGCAGTCAGACAGAATCCACAGATACGCAGTATTTT	CASSQTESTDTQYF	TRBV6-4	TRBJ2-3	many	NA
TGTGCCAGCAGTTACTCGACAGCCTATGGCTACACCTTC	CASSYSTAYGYTF	TRBV6-5	TRBJ1-2	NA	NA
TGCGCCAGCAGTTCGGGACTAGCGGGGGGGGAGACCCAGTACTTC	CASSSGLAGGETQYF	TRBV10-1	TRBJ2-5	NA	TRBD2
TGTGCCAGTAGTATTGGGAGGGATACCTACGAGCAGTACTTC	CASSIGRDTYEQYF	TRBV19	TRBJ2-7	NA	TRBD2
TGTGCCAGCAGCTTGCCTAGCGGGAGTTACAATGAGCAGTTCTTC	CASSLPSGSYNEQFF	TRBV5-6	TRBJ2-1	NA	TRBD2